This T cell receptor beta chain was observed in a study of blood T cell repertoires in COVID-19. The study drew participants aged about 18 to 95 years from about two dozen US areas. The protocol was immunoSEQ multiplex PCR, while the TCRdb copy is restricted to in-frame clones and leaves out a portion. The sample shows 350,000 to 400,000 clones, around 87% of them seen only once. Concerning this clone itself: Other DNA sequences of this sample code for an identical CDR3.

V dropped 3 bases and J dropped 4; count of bases not matched to a gene: 3. The CDR3 runs to 13 residues. The germline CDR1 and CDR2 sequences are SQVTM and ANQGSEA. Sequencing used PBMCs or T cells enriched from blood (not recorded which). The chain is built from TRBV29-1 and TRBJ1-1; TRBD1 aligns across 9 bases. The clonotype comes from a man aged 40-49 years in a cohort exposed to, infected with or recovered from COVID-19 (not recorded which). The DNA of the CDR3 is TGCAGCGTTGAGGGACAGGGCGGCACTGAAGCTTTCTTT. It translates to CSVEGQGGTEAFF.